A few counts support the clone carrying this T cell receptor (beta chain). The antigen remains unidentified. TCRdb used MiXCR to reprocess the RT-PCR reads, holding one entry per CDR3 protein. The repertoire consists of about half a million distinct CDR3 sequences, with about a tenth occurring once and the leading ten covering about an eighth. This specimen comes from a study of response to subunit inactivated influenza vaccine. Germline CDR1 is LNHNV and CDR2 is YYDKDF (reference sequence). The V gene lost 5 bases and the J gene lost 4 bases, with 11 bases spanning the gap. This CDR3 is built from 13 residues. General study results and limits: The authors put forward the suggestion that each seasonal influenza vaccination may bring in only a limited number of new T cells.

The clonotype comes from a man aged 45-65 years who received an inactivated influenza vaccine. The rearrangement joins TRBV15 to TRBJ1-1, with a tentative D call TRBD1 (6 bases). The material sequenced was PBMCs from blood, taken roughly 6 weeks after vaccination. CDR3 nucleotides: TGTGCCACCAGCGCCCGAGGGGGCACTGAAGCTTTCTTT. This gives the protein CATSARGGTEAFF.